A selection of T cell receptor gamma chains follows, all from one sample in a study of intestinal T cells in coeliac disease. TCRdb called clones from the multiplex PCR reads again using CATT. This table holds hundreds of gamma-chain clones, around 50% found once. Sequencing input: a duodenal biopsy. The receptors stem from a human donor who served as a control with a normal duodenal biopsy, not a healthy volunteer. The CDR3 runs from the conserved cysteine through the conserved F or W. Some rows mark clone size as missing; the rest say once, few, many or name a class of expanded clone.

V	J	size	DNA	CDR3
TRGV10	TRGJ1/TRGJ2	large	TGTGCTGCGTGGGATTATACGTTGAGGTCGAATTATTATAAGAAACTCTTT	CAAWDYTLRSNYYKKLF
TRGV10	TRGJ1/TRGJ2	-	TGTGCTGCGTTGGCCTACCCTTTGGGCTATTATAAGAAACTCTTT	CAALAYPLGYYKKLF
TRGV10	TRGJP1	-	TGTGCTGCCCGGGGGGTGGTTTGGTTCAAGATATTT	CAARGVVWFKIF
TRGV10	TRGJP1	-	TGTGCTGCGGTGGGATTAGATTATTGGGGGTGGTTCAAGATATTT	CAAVGLDYWGWFKIF
TRGV9	TRGJ1/TRGJ2	-	TGTGCCTTGTGGGGAGAGGGTTATTATAAGAAACTCTTT	CALWGEGYYKKLF
TRGV10	TRGJ1/TRGJ2	-	TGTGCTGCGTGGGATTATAAGGCTTCTCAGTTTGATTCGAATTGTTATTATAAGAAACTCTTT	CAAWDYKASQFDSNCYYKKLF
TRGV10	TRGJP1	few	TGTGCTGCGTGGGGATGGGCCACTGGTTGGTTCAAGATATTT	CAAWGWATGWFKIF
TRGV10	TRGJP1	-	TGTGCTGCGGAGGTTATTGTCCATACCACTGGTTGGTTCAAGATATTT	CAAEVIVHTTGWFKIF
TRGV10	TRGJP1	few	TGTGCTGCCCGGGGTGGTTGGTTCAAGATATTT	CAARGGWFKIF
TRGV4	TRGJP1	-	TGTGCCACCTGGGATGATCGCTGTTGGTTCAAGATATTT	CATWDDRCWFKIF
TRGV2	TRGJ1/TRGJ2	few	TGTGCCACCTGGGACGGGCGCTGGGGGAAGAAACTCTTT	CATWDGRWGKKLF
TRGV8	TRGJ1/TRGJ2	-	TGTGCCACCTGGGATAGGCGCCCGAAACTCTTT	CATWDRRPKLF
TRGV8	TRGJP1	-	TGTGCCATGACACTCGGGCCCTGGTTTGGTTTCAAGATATTT	CAMTLGPWFGFKIF
TRGV2	TRGJP2	hyperexpanded	TGTGCCACCTGGGACGGGCATCGTATCGTCAAGACGTTT	CATWDGHRIVKTF
TRGV10	TRGJ1/TRGJ2	once	TGTGCTGCGTGGCACCCCACGTTATATAAGAAACTCTTT	CAAWHPTLYKKLF
TRGV10	TRGJ1/TRGJ2	-	TGTGCTGACGTGGGATTGAGGACGGAAAATTATAAGAAACTCTTT	CADVGLRTENYKKLF
TRGV9	TRGJ1/TRGJ2	few	TGTGCCTTGCTGGGAGGGCCCCCGGAGGGTTATTATAAGAAACTCTTT	CALLGGPPEGYYKKLF
TRGV3	TRGJ1/TRGJ2	-	TGTGCCAACCTGGGGAAGAAACTCTTT	CANLGKKLF
TRGV8	TRGJ1/TRGJ2	-	TGTGCACCACCGGGATCCTCTAAGAAACTCTTT	CAPPGSSKKLF
TRGV10	TRGJ1/TRGJ2	-	TGTGCTGCGTGGCCTACCCTTGGGCTACTTGATAAGAAACTCTTT	CAAWPTLGLLDKKLF
TRGV9	TRGJ1/TRGJ2	-	TGTGCCTTGTGGGAGGTGCTCCGGAGTAAGAAACTCTTT	CALWEVLRSKKLF
TRGV5	TRGJ1/TRGJ2	few	TGTGCCACCTGGCAAAAGGATTATAAGAAACTCTTT	CATWQKDYKKLF
TRGV10	TRGJP1	-	TGTGCTGCGTGGGGATTATTCGTCCATACCACTGGTTGGTTCAAGATATTT	CAAWGLFVHTTGWFKIF
TRGV4	TRGJ1/TRGJ2	-	TGTGCCACCTGGGATGAACGGTTAAGAAAACTCTTT	CATWDERLRKLF
TRGV2	TRGJP1	few	TGTGCACCTGGAGGGTATACCACTGGTTGGTTCAAGATATTT	CAPGGYTTGWFKIF
TRGV3	TRGJ1/TRGJ2	-	TGTGCCACCTTGGGGAAGAAACTCTTT	CATLGKKLF
TRGV9	TRGJ1/TRGJ2	-	TGTGCCTTGTGGGAGGTATCAACTATAAGAAAACTCTTT	CALWEVSTIRKLF
TRGV2	TRGJ1/TRGJ2	-	TGTGCACCTGGGACGGCCCTAACGAATTATTATAAGAAACTCTTT	CAPGTALTNYYKKLF
TRGV9	TRGJ1/TRGJ2	few	TGTGCCTTGTGGGAGGCCCCCGGAGGTTATTATAAGAAACTCTTT	CALWEAPGGYYKKLF
TRGV2	TRGJP1	-	TGTGCCACTCTTGGTTGGTTCAAGATATTT	CATLGWFKIF
TRGV9	TRGJ1/TRGJ2	-	TGTGCCTTGTGGGGAGGTGCTAAGAAACTCTTT	CALWGGAKKLF
TRGV5P	TRGJ1/TRGJ2	-	TGTGCCACCTGGGGCAGGCCGGGTAGTAAGAAACTCTTT	CATWGRPGSKKLF
TRGV9	TRGJ1/TRGJ2	few	TGTGCCTTGTGGGAGGTGCAGGGCCGAACGAATTATTATAAGAAACTCTTT	CALWEVQGRTNYYKKLF
TRGV8	TRGJP1	-	TGTGCCATGACCACTCGGGGCCCTGGTTGGTTCAAGATATTT	CAMTTRGPGWFKIF
TRGV4	TRGJP1	-	TGTGCCACCTGGGATGATCGCGGTTGGTTCAAGATATTT	CATWDDRGWFKIF
TRGV4	TRGJ1/TRGJ2	-	TGTGCCACCTGGGGGCCGTATTATAAGAAACTCTTT	CATWGPYYKKLF
TRGV2	TRGJP2	-	TGTGCCACCTGGGACGTGAATAGTAGTGATTGGATCAAGACGTTT	CATWDVNSSDWIKTF
TRGV3	TRGJ1/TRGJ2	hyperexpanded	TGTGCCACCTGGGACAGGCAGAGAATTAAGAAACTCTTT	CATWDRQRIKKLF
TRGV10	TRGJP1	once	TGTGCTGCGTGGGATTATACCCTCCTGAGAACCACTGGTTGGTTCAAGATATTT	CAAWDYTLLRTTGWFKIF
TRGV8	TRGJP1	-	TGTGCCATGACACTGACGGGCCCTGGTTGGTTCAAGATATTT	CAMTLTGPGWFKIF
TRGV10	TRGJP1	-	TGTGCTGCGTGGCCCACTGGTTGGTTCAAGATATTT	CAAWPTGWFKIF
TRGV3	TRGJ1/TRGJ2	-	TGTGCACCTGGGACAGGCGGCTATAAGAAACTCTTT	CAPGTGGYKKLF
TRGV10	TRGJ1/TRGJ2	-	TGTGCTGCGTGGCCTACCCTTTGGGGCTATTATAAGAAACTCTTT	CAAWPTLWGYYKKLF
TRGV10	TRGJ1/TRGJ2	hyperexpanded	TGTGCGGCATTACCAAATTATTATAAGAAACTCTTT	CAALPNYYKKLF